The 14 T cell receptor beta chains given below trace back to one sample, sequenced in a study of cytomegalovirus exposure and HLA in healthy donors. PCR primers comprised 60 Vbeta and 13 Jbeta primers. This table comes from immunoSEQ multiplex PCR, and its TCRdb copy is limited to in-frame clones, with some not included. The table lists 150,000 to 200,000 clones, over 75% of them singletons. The sequenced material came from PBMCs. These receptors were taken from a woman in her 50s in good health and CMV-seronegative.

The chain is built from TRBV6-5 and TRBJ2-7; D perhaps matches TRBD1 (6 bases). Germline V CDR1 and CDR2: MNHEY, SVGAGI. Between the trimmed V and J ends, which lost 6 bases and 0 bases, there was a span of 12 bases. The CDR3 spans 14 residues. CDR3 sequence: CASRQTGTSYEQYF. CDR3 coding DNA: TGTGCCAGCAGACAGACAGGAACCTCCTACGAGCAGTACTTC.

The rearrangement links TRBV2 to TRBJ1-1, with a tentative D call TRBD1 (5 bases). The length of the CDR3 is 15 residues. Germline CDR1 reads SNHLY; CDR2 reads FYNNEI. The V end was cut by 6 bases, the J end by 1 base, with 15 bases between. Here the CDR3 reads CASRGDSAANTEAFF. The CDR3, as DNA: TGTGCCAGCAGAGGGGACTCGGCAGCGAACACTGAAGCTTTCTTT.

This clone was seen a handful of times. The genes are TRBV19 and TRBJ1-1; 9 bases fit TRBD1. The V segment lost 6 bases and the J segment 1 base; nucleotides outside the gene matches: 6. The CDR3 runs 15 residues. From germline, CDR1 is LNHDA and CDR2 SQIVND (reference sequence). CDR3 amino acids: CASSEQGARNTEAFF. The CDR3 DNA sequence: TGTGCCAGTAGCGAACAGGGGGCCCGGAACACTGAAGCTTTCTTT.

Only a few counts were recorded for this clone. This chain uses TRBV7-9 with TRBJ2-2; D not resolved. Germline assignment: CDR1 SEHNR and CDR2 FQNEAQ (reference sequence). This CDR3 has 11 amino acids. V was trimmed by 2 bases and J by 8 bases, leaving 3 bases between them. CDR3 amino acids: CASSLQGELFF. DNA for the CDR3: TGTGCCAGCAGCTTACAAGGGGAGCTGTTTTTT.

The CDR3 sequence is CASSSGDRVYGYTF. CDR3 sequence (DNA): TGTGCCAGCAGTTCGGGAGACAGGGTATATGGCTACACCTTC. The V and J genes are TRBV28 and TRBJ1-2; 7 bases align to TRBD1. J lost 5 bases, V lost 4 bases, and 7 bases had no gene match. The CDR3 consists of 14 residues. Germline V gene lookup returns CDR1 MDHEN and CDR2 SYDVKM.

The V call is TRBV7-9, the J call TRBJ2-1; 7 bases align to TRBD1. With 6 bases clipped from V and 1 base from J, the junction kept 3 bases outside the gene matches. The CDR3 is made up of 14 amino acids. Germline CDR1 is SEHNR and CDR2 is FQNEAQ (reference sequence). The CDR3 region has the DNA TGTGCCAGCAGTCCGACAGGGTCCTACAATGAGCAGTTCTTC. It yields the protein CASSPTGSYNEQFF.

The chain has TRBV28 and TRBJ2-3; the D gene is possibly TRBD2 (6 bases). CDR1 and CDR2 from the germline V gene are MDHEN and SYDVKM. The CDR3 length is 16 residues. V lost 5 bases to trimming and J lost 2 bases, with 17 bases between them. CDR3 sequence reads: CASSNLGGKNTDTQYF. In nucleotides, the CDR3 is TGTGCCAGCAGTAACCTTGGCGGGAAAAACACAGATACGCAGTATTTT.

The chain links TRBV18 to TRBJ2-2; D remains unclear. The germline gives CDR1 KGHSH, CDR2 LQKENI. Deletions cut 2 bases from V and 4 bases from J, with 11 bases between. The CDR3 totals 15 residues. This CDR3 is CASSPAEETTGELFF. The CDR3 bases are TGTGCCAGCTCACCAGCAGAGGAGACCACCGGGGAGCTGTTTTTT.

The chain carries TRBV5-6 and TRBJ2-5; a possible D gene is TRBD2 (6 bases). This CDR3 is 18 amino acids long. Trimming took off 0 bases at V and 5 bases at J, with 23 bases between the two ends. Germline CDR1 and CDR2: SGHDT and YYEEEE. The CDR3 spells CASSLAFGGSVPVETQYF. CDR3 sequence (DNA): TGTGCCAGCAGCTTGGCCTTCGGGGGATCCGTCCCGGTGGAGACCCAGTACTTC.

The J gene is TRBJ1-1, the V gene TRBV5-4; the D gene is possibly TRBD1 (6 bases). V dropped 0 bases and J dropped 1 base, with 7 bases sitting between them. Germline lookup yields CDR1 SGHNT and CDR2 YYREEE (reference sequence). The CDR3 sequence is 14 residues long. The CDR3 DNA reads as TGTGCCAGCAGCTTGGCAGGGGAGAACACTGAAGCTTTCTTT. Its protein product is CASSLAGENTEAFF.

The CDR3, as DNA: TGTGCCAGCAGCCCGCACAGAGCAGGTCAGCCCCAGCATTTT. As protein: CASSPHRAGQPQHF. This chain links TRBV11-3 with TRBJ1-5; D remains ambiguous. CDR1 and CDR2 (germline): SGHNT, YENEEA. Between the trimmed V and J ends, which lost 5 bases and 6 bases, there was a span of 14 bases. The CDR3 is 14 residues long.

The J gene is TRBJ2-1, the V gene TRBV29-1; 14 bases are a match to TRBD2. The CDR3 is 16 residues long. Germline V gene data show CDR1 as SQVTM and CDR2 as ANQGSEA. V lost 3 bases and J lost 9; bases outside the gene matches: 10. The chain's CDR3 is CSVEVETSGRAAEQFF. DNA of the CDR3: TGCAGCGTTGAGGTTGAGACTAGCGGGAGGGCGGCTGAGCAGTTCTTC.

Regarding this clone: Other DNA sequences within the sample encode an identical CDR3. The V gene is TRBV19, the J gene TRBJ2-7, with 9 bases matching TRBD1. The CDR3 loop spans 15 amino acids. The ends lost 4 bases at V and 0 bases at J; junction bases unmatched: 4. The germline V gene encodes CDR1 LNHDA and CDR2 SQIVND (reference sequence). The CDR3 is CASSTGTGSSYEQYF. As DNA, the CDR3 is TGTGCCAGTAGTACCGGGACAGGGAGCTCCTACGAGCAGTACTTC.

V is TRBV19 and J is TRBJ2-7; 10 nucleotides line up with TRBD2. The CDR3 contains 15 residues. J was trimmed by 1 base and V by 1 base; bases with no gene match: 1. CDR1 and CDR2 (germline): LNHDA, SQIVND (reference sequence). CDR3 residues: CASSIGTSGSYEQYF. The CDR3 DNA reads as TGTGCCAGTAGTATAGGGACTAGCGGTTCCTACGAGCAGTACTTC.